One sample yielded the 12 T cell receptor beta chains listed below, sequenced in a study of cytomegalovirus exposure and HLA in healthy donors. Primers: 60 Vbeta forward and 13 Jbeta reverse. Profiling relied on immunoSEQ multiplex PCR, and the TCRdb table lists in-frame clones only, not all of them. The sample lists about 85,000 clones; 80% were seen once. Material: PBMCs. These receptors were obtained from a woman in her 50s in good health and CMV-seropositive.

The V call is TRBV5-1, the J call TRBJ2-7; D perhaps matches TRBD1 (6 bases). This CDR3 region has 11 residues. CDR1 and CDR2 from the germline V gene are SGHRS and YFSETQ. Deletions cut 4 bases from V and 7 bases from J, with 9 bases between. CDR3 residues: CASSLTGEQYF. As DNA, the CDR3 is TGCGCCAGCAGCCTCACAGGGGAGCAGTACTTC.

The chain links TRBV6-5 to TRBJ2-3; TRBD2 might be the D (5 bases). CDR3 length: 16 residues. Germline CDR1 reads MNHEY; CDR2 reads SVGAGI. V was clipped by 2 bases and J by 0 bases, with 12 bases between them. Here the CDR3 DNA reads TGTGCCAGCAGTTACCAGCTAGCCGGGAGCACAGATACGCAGTATTTT. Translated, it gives CASSYQLAGSTDTQYF.

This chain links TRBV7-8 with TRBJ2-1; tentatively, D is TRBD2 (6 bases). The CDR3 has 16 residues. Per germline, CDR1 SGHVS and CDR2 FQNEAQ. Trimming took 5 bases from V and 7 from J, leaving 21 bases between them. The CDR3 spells CASSRTSGTQRNEQFF. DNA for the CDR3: TGTGCCAGCAGCCGGACTTCCGGGACTCAAAGGAATGAGCAGTTCTTC. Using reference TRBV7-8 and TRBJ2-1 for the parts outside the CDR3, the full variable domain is GAGVSQSPRYKVAKRGQDVALRCDPISGHVSLFWYQQALGQGPEFLTYFQNEAQLDKSGLPSDRFFAERPEGSVSTLKIQRTQQEDSAVYLCASSRTSGTQRNEQFFGPGTRLTVL.

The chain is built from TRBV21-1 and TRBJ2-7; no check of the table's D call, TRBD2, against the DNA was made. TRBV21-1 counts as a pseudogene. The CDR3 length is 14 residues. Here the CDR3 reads CASSQTRTTYEQYV. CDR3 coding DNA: TGTGCCAGCAGCCAGACTCGGACTACTTACGAGCAGTACGTC.

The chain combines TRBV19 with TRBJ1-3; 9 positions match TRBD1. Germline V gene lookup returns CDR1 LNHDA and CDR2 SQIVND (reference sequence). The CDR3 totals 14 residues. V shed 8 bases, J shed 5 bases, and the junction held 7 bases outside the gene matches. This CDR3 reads CASARDRARNTIYF. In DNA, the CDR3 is TGTGCCAGTGCCCGGGACAGGGCAAGAAACACCATATATTTT. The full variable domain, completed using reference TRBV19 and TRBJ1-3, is DGGITQSPKYLFRKEGQNVTLSCEQNLNHDAMYWYRQDPGQGLRLIYYSQIVNDFQKGDIAEGYSVSREKKESFPLTVTSAQKNPTAFYLCASARDRARNTIYFGEGSWLTVV.

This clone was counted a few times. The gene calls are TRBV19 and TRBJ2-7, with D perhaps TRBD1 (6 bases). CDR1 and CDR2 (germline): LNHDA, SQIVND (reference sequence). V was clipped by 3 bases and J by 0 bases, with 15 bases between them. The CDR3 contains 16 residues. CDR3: CASSIFRDMSSYEQYV. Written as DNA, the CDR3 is TGTGCCAGTAGTATTTTCCGGGACATGAGCTCCTACGAGCAGTACGTC.

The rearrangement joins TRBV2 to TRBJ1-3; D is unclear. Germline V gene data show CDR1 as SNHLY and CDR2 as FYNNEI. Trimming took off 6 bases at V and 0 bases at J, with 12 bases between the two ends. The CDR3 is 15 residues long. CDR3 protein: CASRDHGDSGNTIYF. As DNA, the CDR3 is TGTGCCAGCAGGGATCACGGAGACTCTGGAAACACCATATATTTT. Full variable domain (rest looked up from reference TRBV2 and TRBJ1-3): EPEVTQTPSHQVTQMGQEVILRCVPISNHLYFYWYRQILGQKVEFLVSFYNNEISEKSEIFDDQFSVERPDGSNFTLKIRSTKLEDSAMYFCASRDHGDSGNTIYFGEGSWLTVV.

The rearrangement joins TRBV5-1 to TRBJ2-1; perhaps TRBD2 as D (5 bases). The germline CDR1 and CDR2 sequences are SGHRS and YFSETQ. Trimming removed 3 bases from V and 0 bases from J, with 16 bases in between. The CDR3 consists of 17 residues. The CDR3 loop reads CASSSLRAFRSYNEQFF. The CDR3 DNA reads TGCGCCAGCAGCTCCCTGCGGGCGTTTCGCTCCTACAATGAGCAGTTCTTC.

The CDR3 DNA reads as TGTGCCAGTAGTGACCCGGACAGAACCACAGATACGCAGTATTTT. Its protein is CASSDPDRTTDTQYF. The chain employs TRBV19 and TRBJ2-3; TRBD1 might be the D (6 bases). Germline loops: CDR1 LNHDA, CDR2 SQIVND (reference sequence). The V and J ends lost 5 bases and 2 bases respectively, with 14 bases between them. This CDR3 comprises 15 residues. Full variable domain (missing parts from reference TRBV19 and TRBJ2-3): DGGITQSPKYLFRKEGQNVTLSCEQNLNHDAMYWYRQDPGQGLRLIYYSQIVNDFQKGDIAEGYSVSREKKESFPLTVTSAQKNPTAFYLCASSDPDRTTDTQYFGPGTRLTVL.

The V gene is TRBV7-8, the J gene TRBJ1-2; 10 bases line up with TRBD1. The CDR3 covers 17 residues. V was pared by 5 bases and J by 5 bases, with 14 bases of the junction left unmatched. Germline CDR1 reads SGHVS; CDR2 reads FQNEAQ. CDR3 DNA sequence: TGTGCCAGCAGCCGGACAGGGGGTACCCCTCTTCTTTATGGCTACACCTTC. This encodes CASSRTGGTPLLYGYTF.

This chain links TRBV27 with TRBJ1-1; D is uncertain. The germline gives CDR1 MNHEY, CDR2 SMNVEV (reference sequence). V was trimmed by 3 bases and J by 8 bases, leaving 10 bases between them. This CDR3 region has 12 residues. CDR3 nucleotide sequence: TGTGCCAGCAGTTTCCTCGGTCGCGAAGCTTTCTTT. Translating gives CASSFLGREAFF.

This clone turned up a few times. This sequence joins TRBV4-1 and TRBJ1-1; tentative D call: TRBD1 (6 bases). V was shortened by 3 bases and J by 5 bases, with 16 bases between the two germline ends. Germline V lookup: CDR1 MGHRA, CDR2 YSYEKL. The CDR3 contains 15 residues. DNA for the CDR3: TGCGCCAGCAGCCAGCAGGGGATCCGTGCGACTGAAGCTTTCTTT. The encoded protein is CASSQQGIRATEAFF.